This TCR beta chain was recorded in a study of T cell clonality in common variable immunodeficiency. Libraries were prepared by immunoSEQ multiplex PCR; TCRdb keeps only in-frame clonotypes and omits some of them. The table lists some 38,000 clones, with no singletons. This clone was recorded many times. The target antigen is unknown. The read stops 3 residues short of the end of the CDR3; the missing end is completed from the germline J gene. The CDR3 contains 17 residues. The V end lost 2 bases, the J end lost 2 bases, and 18 bases lay between the germline ends. Germline V gives CDR1 SGHRS, CDR2 YFSETQ. Patients and controls were mostly of Caucasian heritage. Study-wide results and limits: Common variable immunodeficiency TCR beta sequences reportedly had fewer deletions and N-nucleotide insertions. CVID subjects showed higher TCRbeta clonality than healthy controls.

V is TRBV5-1 and J is TRBJ2-3, with D possibly TRBD2 on 5 matching bases. This receptor was identified in a person aged 18 to 69 in good health. Sequencing was carried out using peripheral blood mononuclear cells. The DNA read from the CDR3 is TGCGCCAGCAGCTTACCCCTCCGGGGAGAAACCACAGATACG. Protein product: CASSLPLRGETTDT. The CDR3 reads in full as CASSLPLRGETTDTQYF.